The clone carrying this T cell receptor (beta chain) has just a few counts. The antigen remains undetermined. Out of unsorted whole blood came the blood RNA, and germline DNA was extracted as well. Patients were chronically HBV-infected and treatment-naive. The record originates from a study of tumor-infiltrating lymphocytes in primary liver carcinoma. The germline V and J ends were trimmed by 3 bases and 6 bases, with 12 bases remaining between them. Germline CDR1 and CDR2: LGHNA and YNFKEQ. The CDR3 length is 14 residues. Study-wide results and caveats: Tumor-adjacent and tumor-blood pairs shared less of their repertoires than tumor region pairs shared.

cDNA specific to TCR beta was made from approximately 0.55 ug of total RNA, with a constant-region primer employed for priming. Three nested multiplex PCR rounds of slightly modified ARM-PCR generated TCR beta libraries. TRBV1-TRBV30 forward primers paired with a C-beta reverse primer drove the first two PCR rounds, about 11 cycles each. TCRdb itself ran the multiplex PCR reads through MiXCR, one entry per CDR3 protein. The sample consists of some 180,000 distinct CDR3 sequences, over 50% of them appearing once. This chain connects TRBV4-2 to TRBJ2-1, with TRBD2 as a possible D gene (6 bases). This TCR was sampled from a man in his forties or fifties with primary liver carcinoma and hepatitis B virus infection. The sequenced material came from peripheral blood. Here the CDR3 reads CASSQGDFGNEQFF. CDR3 nucleotide sequence: TGTGCCAGCAGCCAGGGGGACTTCGGCAATGAGCAGTTCTTC.